The present T cell receptor (beta chain) was sequenced within a study of shared clonotypes between healthy human individuals. Clones were sequenced by immunoSEQ multiplex PCR, and TCRdb holds only the in-frame ones, with some missing. Of about 2 million clones listed, about 95% are singletons. This CDR3 region has 14 residues. The V segment lost 5 bases and the J segment 8 bases; nucleotides outside the gene matches: 9. Germline assignment: CDR1 ENHRY and CDR2 SYGVKD. It was CD45RO-negative cells, positively selected for CCR7, that made up naive CD8 cells, with terminally differentiated effector memory CD45RA+ cells excluded.

The sample taken for sequencing was naive CD8+ T cells sorted from blood. This clonotype was sampled from a man between 18 and 35 years old in good health. The V call is TRBV10-3, the J call TRBJ2-1, with 7 bases fitting TRBD2. The CDR3 bases are TGTGCCATCAGTACCGGACTAGAGGACGATGAGCAGTTCTTC. Its protein product is CAISTGLEDDEQFF.